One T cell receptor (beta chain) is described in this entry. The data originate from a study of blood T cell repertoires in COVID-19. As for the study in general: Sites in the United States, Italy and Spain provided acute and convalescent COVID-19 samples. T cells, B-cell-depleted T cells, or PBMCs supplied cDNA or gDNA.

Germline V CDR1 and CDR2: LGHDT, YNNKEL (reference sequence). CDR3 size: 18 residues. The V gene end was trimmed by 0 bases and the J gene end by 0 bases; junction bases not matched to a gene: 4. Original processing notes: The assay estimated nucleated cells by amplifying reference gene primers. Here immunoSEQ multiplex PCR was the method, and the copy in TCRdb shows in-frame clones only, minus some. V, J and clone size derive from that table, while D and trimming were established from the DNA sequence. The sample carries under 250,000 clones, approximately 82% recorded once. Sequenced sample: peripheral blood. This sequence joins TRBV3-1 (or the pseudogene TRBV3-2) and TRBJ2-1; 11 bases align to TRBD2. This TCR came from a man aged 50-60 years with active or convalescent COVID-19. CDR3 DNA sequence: TGTGCCAGCAGCCAAGATACTAGCGGGGGTTACTCCTACAATGAGCAGTTCTTC. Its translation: CASSQDTSGGYSYNEQFF.